The rows below give T cell receptor beta chains drawn from one sample of a study of blood T cell repertoires in COVID-19. Here immunoSEQ multiplex PCR was the method, and the copy in TCRdb shows in-frame clones only, minus some. Here the sample spans fewer than 250,000 clones, 70% to 90% being singletons. Sample: peripheral blood. The receptors originated from a woman aged 50 to 60 with acute or convalescent COVID-19. Both conserved end residues are part of each CDR3. D genes are given only for firm matches. A row's size may be missing; if present it is once, few, many or a size class.

TRBV6-6,.,TRBJ2-2,.,TGTGCCAGCAGTTACAAGTCGGGAGATACCGGGGAGCTGTTTTTT,CASSYKSGDTGELFF
TRBV23-1,TRBD1,TRBJ1-5,.,TGCGCCAGCAGTCGCGCCGGGACAGGGGGCTCTTGCAATCAGCCCCAGCATTTT,CASSRAGTGGSCNQPQHF
TRBV11-3,.,TRBJ1-1,.,TGTGCCAGCAGCGCGCGAACCGGTGAAGCTTTCTTT,CASSARTGEAFF
TRBV19,.,TRBJ1-3,.,TGTGCCACCAACAGTCTTTCTGGAAACACCATATATTTT,CATNSLSGNTIYF
TRBV7-9,TRBD1,TRBJ2-5,.,TGTGCCAGCAGCTTAGTTACAGGGGTGGGAGAGACCCAGTACTTC,CASSLVTGVGETQYF
TRBV30,.,TRBJ2-1,.,TGTGCCTGGAGTGCGGTTAACAGGCCCAATGAGCAGTTCTTC,CAWSAVNRPNEQFF
TRBV28,.,TRBJ2-2,few,TGTGCCAGCAGTTTAGGAGGGAAAAACACCGGGGAGCTGTTTTTT,CASSLGGKNTGELFF
TRBV6-5,TRBD1,TRBJ1-4,.,TGTGCCAGCAGTCTTATACCGGGACAGGGCGAAAAACTGTTTTTT,CASSLIPGQGEKLFF
TRBV6-2/TRBV6-3,.,TRBJ1-2,.,TGTGCCAGCAGCCAAGAGGGCAATGGCTACACCTTC,CASSQEGNGYTF
TRBV30,.,TRBJ1-4,.,TGTGCCTGGAGTTTAAGTGGGGGGGGTCCTAATGAAAAACTGTTTTTT,CAWSLSGGGPNEKLFF
TRBV7-3,.,TRBJ1-2,.,TGTGCCAGCAGCTTAAAGGGGGACAACTATGGCTACACCTTC,CASSLKGDNYGYTF
TRBV7-2,TRBD2,TRBJ2-1,.,TGTGCCAGCAGCTCCACGGGTAGCGGGGGGTACAATGAGCAGTTCTTC,CASSSTGSGGYNEQFF
TRBV6-6,.,TRBJ2-5,.,TGTGCCAGCAGTCCCGGGGGGCCCCAAGAGACCCAGTACTTC,CASSPGGPQETQYF
TRBV5-4,TRBD1,TRBJ1-6,.,TGTGCCAGCAGCCTAGGGACAGGGAATTCACCCCTCCACTTT,CASSLGTGNSPLHF
TRBV9,.,TRBJ2-3,.,TGTGCCAGCAGCGCCGGCTTCGGGGATAGCACAGATACGCAGTATTTT,CASSAGFGDSTDTQYF
TRBV20-1,TRBD1,TRBJ1-1,.,TGCAGTGCATGGGACAGGGAAGCTTTCTTT,CSAWDREAFF
TRBV18,TRBD1,TRBJ2-6,.,TGTGCCAGCTCCGGGACAGCGATCTCTGGGGCCAACGTCCTGACTTTC,CASSGTAISGANVLTF
TRBV5-4,TRBD1,TRBJ2-1,.,TGTGCCAGCAGCTTAGGGGGACAGGGACTCTACAATGAGCAGTTCTTC,CASSLGGQGLYNEQFF
TRBV19,TRBD1,TRBJ2-7,.,TGTGCCAGTAGTATCGGGGCAGGGGGCAGAGAGCAGTACTTC,CASSIGAGGREQYF
TRBV28,.,TRBJ1-2,.,TGTGCCAGCAGTACTGCCCAGGGGTTCAACTATGGCTACACCTTC,CASSTAQGFNYGYTF
TRBV19,TRBD1,TRBJ1-4,.,TGTGCCAGTAGTAGGGGGACAGCTTATAATGAAAAACTGTTTTTT,CASSRGTAYNEKLFF
TRBV3-1/TRBV3-2,.,TRBJ1-6,.,TGTGCCAGCAGCCCGAGGAGGTCCTATAATTCACCCCTCCACTTT,CASSPRRSYNSPLHF
TRBV7-8,.,TRBJ1-1,.,TGTGCCAGCAGCTTAATCAAGACAGGAGACCACACTGAAGCTTTCTTT,CASSLIKTGDHTEAFF
TRBV19,TRBD2,TRBJ2-3,.,TGTGCCAGTAGTATACACTCCGGGAGGGGCAGGTCTGGGCCTACGCAGTATTTT,CASSIHSGRGRSGPTQYF
TRBV30,.,TRBJ1-2,.,TGTGCCTGGATGCCCCAGGGGCCTAACTATGGCTACACCTTC,CAWMPQGPNYGYTF
TRBV5-4,.,TRBJ1-1,.,TGTGCCAGCAGCTTTGACATGAACACTGAAGCTTTCTTT,CASSFDMNTEAFF
TRBV7-9,TRBD1,TRBJ1-1,.,TGTGCCAGCAGCTTCAGCTCGGGACAGGGAAGAATAAGAGCTTTCTTT,CASSFSSGQGRIRAFF
TRBV6-1,.,TRBJ2-1,.,TGTGCCAGCAGTGACTTCTCCGCAGGGTCCTACAATGAGCAGTTCTTC,CASSDFSAGSYNEQFF
TRBV4-1,.,TRBJ2-7,.,TGCGCCAGCAGCCACTTTGGCAGCGTTAGCTCCTACGAGCAGTACTTC,CASSHFGSVSSYEQYF
TRBV7-2,TRBD1,TRBJ2-7,few,TGTGCCAGCAGCGTATTCAGGGGGAGCTCCTACGAGCAGTACTTC,CASSVFRGSSYEQYF
TRBV18,.,TRBJ1-2,.,TGTGCCAGCTCACCACCCGGACAGACGATCTATGGCTACACCTTC,CASSPPGQTIYGYTF
TRBV6-5,.,TRBJ1-3,few,TGTGCCAGCAGCAGAGGACAGACCTCTGGAAACACCATATATTTT,CASSRGQTSGNTIYF
TRBV18,.,TRBJ1-1,.,TGTGCCAGCTCACCACAAACCCTGAGGGGGATGAACACTGAAGCTTTCTTT,CASSPQTLRGMNTEAFF
TRBV3-1/TRBV3-2,TRBD2,TRBJ2-5,once,TGTGCCAGCAGCCAGGGGAGGGAAGAGGCCCAGTACTTC,CASSQGREEAQYF
TRBV12-3/TRBV12-4,.,TRBJ1-1,.,TGTGCCAGCAGTCAGATTAACACTGAAGCTTTCTTT,CASSQINTEAFF
TRBV11-3,.,TRBJ1-2,.,TGTGCCAGCAGCTTAGAACCAGGGGATTATGGCTACACCTTC,CASSLEPGDYGYTF
TRBV4-3,.,TRBJ1-2,.,TGCGCCAGCAGCCAAGGTTCGACAGGCTACGATGGCTACACCTTC,CASSQGSTGYDGYTF
TRBV6-5,.,TRBJ2-5,.,TGTGCCAGCAGTTACTCCTATAATCAAGAGACCCAGTACTTC,CASSYSYNQETQYF
TRBV4-1,.,TRBJ1-3,.,TGCGCCAGCAGCCAAGATCTTACTCCCGGAGCCTCTGGAAACACCATATATTTT,CASSQDLTPGASGNTIYF
TRBV5-1,.,TRBJ2-7,.,TGCGCCAGCAGCCAAGGTCCGGGGGTGCCCTACGAGCAGTACTTC,CASSQGPGVPYEQYF
TRBV5-4,.,TRBJ1-1,.,TGTGCCAGCAGCTTGACCGGGGGGGCAGCCACTGAAGCTTTCTTT,CASSLTGGAATEAFF
TRBV9,.,TRBJ2-3,.,TGTGCCAGCAGCGTATTTGAGGGAGTGAGGGATACGCAGTATTTT,CASSVFEGVRDTQYF
TRBV5-8,.,TRBJ1-5,.,TGTGCCAGCAGCCTACCTGCGGGGGGCGGCAATCAGCCCCAGCATTTT,CASSLPAGGGNQPQHF
TRBV12-3/TRBV12-4,.,TRBJ2-7,few,TGTGCCAGCAGTTTAGGCGGCATCTACGAGCAGTACTTC,CASSLGGIYEQYF
TRBV10-1,.,TRBJ2-3,once,TGCGCCAGCAGTTACAAATCAGGGGATACGCAGTATTTT,CASSYKSGDTQYF
TRBV27,.,TRBJ2-2,.,TGTGCCAGCAGTGCGCAACAGGGAACTCCCGGGGAGCTGTTTTTT,CASSAQQGTPGELFF
TRBV6-2/TRBV6-3,.,TRBJ2-1,.,TGTGCCAGCAGTAAAACTAGCTACGATGAGCAGTTCTTC,CASSKTSYDEQFF
TRBV6-1,.,TRBJ1-2,.,TGTGCCAGCAGTGAACGGTCGAGGAGGGGCAGAGATGGCTACACCTTC,CASSERSRRGRDGYTF
TRBV4-1,TRBD2,TRBJ2-2,.,TGCGCCAGCAGCCAAGTTCTTAACGGGGGGTCGAACACCGGGGAGCTGTTTTTT,CASSQVLNGGSNTGELFF
TRBV19,TRBD2,TRBJ2-2,.,TGTGCCAGTAGTAGACTAGCGGGGAACCTCGGGGAGCTGTTTTTT,CASSRLAGNLGELFF
TRBV2,.,TRBJ1-1,.,TGTGCCAGCAGTGCAGATGTTTTGGAAGCTTTCTTT,CASSADVLEAFF
TRBV11-3,TRBD1,TRBJ1-2,.,TGTGCCAGCAGCTCGGACAGGGGCGACTATGGCTACACCTTC,CASSSDRGDYGYTF
TRBV4-1,TRBD1,TRBJ1-2,few,TGCGCCAGCAGCCCCGCAGGGGGCAAGAACTATGGCTACACCTTC,CASSPAGGKNYGYTF
TRBV19,TRBD2,TRBJ2-7,.,TGTGCCAGTAGTATCAACCGGGGGGAGTCCTACGAGCAGTACTTC,CASSINRGESYEQYF
TRBV19,TRBD1,TRBJ1-3,.,TGTGCCAGTAGTATAGCCCCAGGGGGCTCTGGAAACACCATATATTTT,CASSIAPGGSGNTIYF
TRBV3-1/TRBV3-2,TRBD1,TRBJ1-2,.,TGTGCCAGCAGCCTTAAACAGGGGGCGAATGGCTACACCTTC,CASSLKQGANGYTF
TRBV2,TRBD1,TRBJ1-1,.,TGTGCCAGCAGAAAGACAGGGACGAACACTGAAGCTTTCTTT,CASRKTGTNTEAFF
TRBV2,TRBD1,TRBJ1-3,.,TGTGCCAGCACCACCCGGGACAGGGTGAACACCATATATTTT,CASTTRDRVNTIYF